This entry describes one T cell receptor (beta chain). Its antigen is not known. This entry belongs to a study of T-cell memory formation after mild COVID-19. The study's findings and limits: Researchers could not confirm that second-wave clones peaking on day 37 targeted SARS-CoV-2. While clones contracting from day 15 to 85 were balanced between CD4 and CD8, later expanders leaned CD4+. Mostly located in CM and EM were contracting CD4+ clones, with contracting CD8+ clones located in EMRA.

Employing constant-segment primers, 5'RACE generated TCR alpha and TCR beta cDNA libraries bearing sample barcodes and UMIs. TCRdb analysed the 5' RACE reads with MiXCR anew, one entry per CDR3 protein. This table holds around 340,000 distinct CDR3 sequences, 21% found once. The CDR3 has 14 residues. Germline CDR1 reads KGHDR; CDR2 reads SFDVKD. Trimming took off 0 bases at V and 6 bases at J, with 7 bases between the two ends. Sequenced: PBMCs or a T cell subset sorted from them (not recorded which). The origin of this receptor is an adult woman who had mild COVID-19 (a few samples of this study predate the infection). Cell type and time point are not known. The chain combines TRBV24-1 with TRBJ2-2; D is possibly TRBD1 (5 bases). CDR3 loop: CATSDLPGSGELFF. Here the CDR3 DNA reads TGTGCCACCAGTGATTTGCCAGGGTCCGGGGAGCTGTTTTTT.